A single sample gave rise to the 30 T cell receptor beta chains below, sequenced in a study of blood T cell repertoires in COVID-19. Measured with immunoSEQ multiplex PCR; TCRdb has only the in-frame clones, and not every one. Of about 200,000 clones listed, 70% to 85% are singletons. Sequencing was done on a sample of peripheral blood. All receptors derive from a woman over 75 with COVID-19, enrolled during active disease.

The J gene is TRBJ2-2, the V gene TRBV10-1; 10 nucleotides line up with TRBD1. This CDR3 spans 16 amino acids. Germline V CDR1 and CDR2: WNHNN, SYGVQD (reference sequence). V shed 5 bases and J 7 bases; nucleotides not matched to a gene: 10. The CDR3 loop reads CASSPRDRGIFGELFF. The DNA for the CDR3 is TGCGCCAGCAGTCCACGGGACAGGGGTATTTTCGGGGAGCTGTTTTTT.

The J gene is TRBJ2-7, the V gene TRBV7-9; the match to TRBD2 covers 11 bases. Germline CDR1 reads SEHNR; CDR2 reads FQNEAQ (reference sequence). The junction had 5 bases not matched to a gene; V was cut back by 1 base and J by 3 bases. This CDR3 comprises 16 residues. This chain's CDR3 is CASSLGSLAGGYEQYF. The CDR3 region has the DNA TGTGCCAGCAGCTTAGGATCCCTAGCGGGAGGCTACGAGCAGTACTTC.

This clone was recorded a few times. The V and J genes are TRBV2 and TRBJ2-3; a possible D gene is TRBD1 (5 bases). In germline, CDR1 is SNHLY, CDR2 FYNNEI. The ends were cut back, 5 bases at V and 4 bases at J, with 7 bases in the middle. The CDR3 runs to 12 residues. The CDR3 DNA reads TGTGCCAGCAGTCTAGGGGCAGATACGCAGTATTTT. Protein sequence: CASSLGADTQYF.

The CDR3 region has the DNA TGTGCCAGCAGCTTGGATAGCGGGTACCACAATGAGCAGTTCTTC. Translated: CASSLDSGYHNEQFF. The chain carries TRBV5-4 and TRBJ2-1; TRBD2 aligns across 7 bases. Trimming removed 0 bases from V and 5 bases from J; junction bases left unmatched: 5. The CDR3 is made up of 15 amino acids. Germline V gene data show CDR1 as SGHNT and CDR2 as YYREEE (reference sequence). Drawing the rest from reference TRBV5-4 and TRBJ2-1, the complete variable domain is ETGVTQSPTHLIKTRGQQVTLRCSSQSGHNTVSWYQQALGQGPQFIFQYYREEENGRGNFPPRFSGLQFPNYSSELNVNALELDDSALYLCASSLDSGYHNEQFFGPGTRLTVL.

The chain recombines TRBV6-5 with TRBJ2-7; no firm D call. Germline assignment: CDR1 MNHEY and CDR2 SVGAGI. The V end lost 7 bases, the J end lost 5 bases, and 6 bases lay between the germline ends. The CDR3 is made up of 10 amino acids. CDR3 protein: CASTRDEQYF. Here the CDR3 DNA reads TGTGCCAGCACACGGGACGAGCAGTACTTC.

In the case of this clone: At one end, the junction sequence differs from germline, possibly due to a read error. The chain carries TRBV5-1 and TRBJ1-2, with TRBD1 matching 9 bases. Germline V lookup: CDR1 SGHRS, CDR2 YFSETQ. The CDR3 spans 14 residues. The CDR3 region is CASRLGQGGHGYTF. CDR3 coding DNA: TGCGCCAGCAGATTGGGACAGGGAGGCCATGGCTACACCTTC.

The rearrangement joins TRBV5-1 to TRBJ2-1; 12 positions match TRBD2. Per the germline V gene, CDR1 is SGHRS and CDR2 is YFSETQ. This CDR3 spans 14 amino acids. With 7 bases clipped from V and 6 bases from J, the junction kept 5 bases outside the gene matches. CDR3 sequence (DNA): TGCGCCAGCCAGGGACTAGCGGGCACCAATGAGCAGTTCTTC. Translating gives CASQGLAGTNEQFF.

The chain uses TRBV11-2 and TRBJ1-3, with D tentatively TRBD1 (5 bases). There are 17 residues in the CDR3. V shed 1 base and J shed 0 bases, with 13 bases lying between them. Per germline, CDR1 SGHAT and CDR2 FQNNGV. This CDR3 is CASSLVSAGPSGNTIYF. CDR3 sequence (DNA): TGTGCCAGCAGCTTAGTGTCGGCAGGGCCCTCTGGAAACACCATATATTTT.

There are a few counts of this clone. The J gene is TRBJ2-7, the V gene TRBV27; D gene unclear. The CDR3 has 11 residues. Per germline, CDR1 MNHEY and CDR2 SMNVEV (reference sequence). V lost 6 bases, J lost 1 base, and 4 bases lay in between. Here the CDR3 reads CASSESYEQYF. The CDR3, as DNA: TGTGCCAGCAGCGAGTCCTACGAGCAGTACTTC.

The chain is built from TRBV7-2 and TRBJ1-1, with TRBD1 as a possible D gene (5 bases). The CDR3 is 13 residues long. Per the germline V gene, CDR1 is SGHTA and CDR2 is FQGNSA. Trimming pared 5 bases from V and 5 bases from J, leaving 12 bases between. The CDR3: CASSSRVGTEAFF. The CDR3 DNA reads TGTGCCAGCAGCAGCAGGGTGGGGACTGAAGCTTTCTTT.

The V gene is TRBV9, the J gene TRBJ1-5, with D possibly TRBD1 on 6 matching bases. Trimming shortened V by 3 bases and J by 5 bases, and 15 bases separated the two germline ends. Per the germline V gene, CDR1 is SGDLS and CDR2 is YYNGEE. The CDR3 spans 15 residues. The CDR3 protein is CASSDGTSVDQPQHF. The CDR3 nucleotides read TGTGCCAGCAGCGACGGGACATCGGTCGATCAGCCCCAGCATTTT.

The chain carries TRBV29-1 and TRBJ2-1, with D tentatively TRBD1 (5 bases). Trimming took 6 bases from V and 7 from J, leaving 13 bases between them. The CDR3 is 12 residues long. Germline CDR1 and CDR2: SQVTM and ANQGSEA. The CDR3, as DNA: TGCAGCGTACCTCAGGGATCTAATGAGCAGTTCTTC. This gives the protein CSVPQGSNEQFF.

The chain carries TRBV19 and TRBJ1-5; D is unclear. The V gene's germline CDR1 is LNHDA and CDR2 SQIVND (reference sequence). There are 14 residues in the CDR3. Trimming cost V 7 bases and J 7 bases, with 17 bases left between them. The CDR3 DNA reads TGTGCCAGTACCATAGTAAAGACGGGGCAGCCCCAGCATTTT. Its translation is CASTIVKTGQPQHF. Complete variable domain (other parts from reference TRBV19 and TRBJ1-5): DGGITQSPKYLFRKEGQNVTLSCEQNLNHDAMYWYRQDPGQGLRLIYYSQIVNDFQKGDIAEGYSVSREKKESFPLTVTSAQKNPTAFYLCASTIVKTGQPQHFGDGTRLSIL.

V and J are TRBV19 and TRBJ2-5, with a tentative D call TRBD2 (7 bases). V was clipped by 2 bases and J by 2 bases, with 21 bases between them. CDR1 and CDR2 (germline): LNHDA, SQIVND (reference sequence). CDR3 size: 18 residues. In DNA, the CDR3 is TGTGCCAGTAGTATAAAGCGTGCTGGAGGGGGGGCGCAAGAGACCCAGTACTTC. Translated: CASSIKRAGGGAQETQYF. The full variable domain, in which reference TRBV19 and TRBJ2-5 provide the parts outside the CDR3, is DGGITQSPKYLFRKEGQNVTLSCEQNLNHDAMYWYRQDPGQGLRLIYYSQIVNDFQKGDIAEGYSVSREKKESFPLTVTSAQKNPTAFYLCASSIKRAGGGAQETQYFGPGTRLLVL.

This clone turned up a few times. This chain connects TRBV3-1 (or the pseudogene TRBV3-2) to TRBJ1-6; D gene ambiguous. Trimming shortened V by 0 bases and J by 6 bases, and 9 bases separated the two germline ends. Germline values: CDR1 LGHDT, CDR2 YNNKEL (reference sequence). The CDR3 totals 15 residues. The CDR3 region is CASSQDLLLNSPLHF. The CDR3 region has the DNA TGTGCCAGCAGCCAAGATCTGCTACTTAATTCACCCCTCCACTTT.

V usage is TRBV7-6 and J usage is TRBJ1-5, with 8 bases identical to TRBD1. The CDR3 loop spans 14 amino acids. Germline V gene sequence: CDR1 SGHVS, CDR2 FNYEAQ. V lost 4 bases, J lost 6 bases, and 5 bases stayed unmatched. The CDR3 sequence: CASSSTGESQPQHF. The DNA of the CDR3 is TGTGCCAGCAGCTCGACAGGGGAATCTCAGCCCCAGCATTTT.

Details on this clone: Other nucleotide sequences from this sample produce the same CDR3. The chain employs TRBV10-3 and TRBJ1-4; 9 nucleotides line up with TRBD1. After removal of 10 bases from V and 6 bases from J, the junction contained 15 bases not matched to a gene. The germline V gene encodes CDR1 ENHRY and CDR2 SYGVKD. This CDR3 contains 16 residues. In nucleotides, the CDR3 is TGTGCCACTTCAACAGGGGGCGCTTTGAATGATGAAAAACTGTTTTTT. This codes for CATSTGGALNDEKLFF.

This chain links TRBV19 with TRBJ1-1; perhaps TRBD1 as D (5 bases). This CDR3 contains 14 residues. CDR1 LNHDA and CDR2 SQIVND come from the germline V gene (reference sequence). Trimming removed 4 bases at V and 10 bases at J, with 19 bases between. The chain's CDR3 is CASSTSDTPRRAFF. The CDR3 nucleotides are TGTGCCAGTAGTACCTCGGACACCCCACGACGAGCTTTCTTT.

This clone has just one count. Here the CDR3 DNA reads TGTGCCAGCTCACCACTGGGACTAGATCTTCGCTCCTACGAGCAGTACTTC. Amino acids: CASSPLGLDLRSYEQYF. V gene TRBV18 combines with J gene TRBJ2-7; 8 nucleotides match TRBD2. Unmatched junction bases numbered 8, after V lost 1 base and J lost 0 bases. Germline CDR1 KGHSH, CDR2 LQKENI. The CDR3 covers 17 residues.

This clone was observed once. This chain uses TRBV11-2 with TRBJ2-2; D is perhaps TRBD1 (7 bases). Trimming took off 5 bases at V and 4 bases at J, with 14 bases between the two ends. Germline CDR1 and CDR2: SGHAT and FQNNGV. The CDR3 loop spans 15 amino acids. The CDR3 reads CASSPRQGGTGELFF. In nucleotides, the CDR3 is TGTGCCAGCAGCCCCCGACAGGGAGGCACCGGGGAGCTGTTTTTT.

This sequence joins TRBV18 and TRBJ2-7; weak D call: TRBD2 (6 bases). V was pared by 4 bases and J by 2 bases, with 12 bases between. CDR3 length: 14 residues. The germline CDR1 and CDR2 sequences are KGHSH and LQKENI. As DNA, the CDR3 is TGTGCCAGCTCACTAGGGACTGTTCCCTACGAGCAGTACTTC. It codes for CASSLGTVPYEQYF.

V usage is TRBV18 and J usage is TRBJ2-7, with 11 bases lining up with TRBD1. The CDR3 totals 16 residues. The germline V gene encodes CDR1 KGHSH and CDR2 LQKENI. The trim removed 4 bases at V and 0 bases at J, leaving 5 bases unmatched. CDR3 residues: CASSLMDRGLSYEQYF. DNA for the CDR3: TGTGCCAGCTCACTAATGGACAGGGGGCTCTCCTACGAGCAGTACTTC.

This sequence joins TRBV10-2 and TRBJ1-6, with 7 positions matching TRBD1. This CDR3 is built from 16 residues. Per germline, CDR1 WSHSY and CDR2 SAAADI. V gave up 3 bases and J gave up 6 bases; unmatched junction bases: 8. As DNA, the CDR3 is TGCGCCAGCAGTGAAAGTGCGACAGGGACTAATTCACCCCTCCACTTT. Its protein is CASSESATGTNSPLHF.

This clone was seen once. The chain carries TRBV28 and TRBJ2-1; 11 nucleotides match TRBD1. V dropped 6 bases and J dropped 9; count of bases not matched to a gene: 10. The CDR3 consists of 15 residues. Germline loops: CDR1 MDHEN, CDR2 SYDVKM. The CDR3 DNA sequence: TGTGCCAGCAGCCTCCCGGACAGGGGGCTTACTGAGCAGTTCTTC. It translates to CASSLPDRGLTEQFF. The full variable domain, with the rest looked up from reference TRBV28 and TRBJ2-1, is DVKVTQSSRYLVKRTGEKVFLECVQDMDHENMFWYRQDPGLGLRLIYFSYDVKMKEKGDIPEGYSVSREKKERFSLILESASTNQTSMYLCASSLPDRGLTEQFFGPGTRLTVL.

This clone was seen only a few times. The chain recombines TRBV6-5 with TRBJ1-4, with 7 bases aligning to TRBD1. Germline V lookup: CDR1 MNHEY, CDR2 SVGAGI. The CDR3 has 15 amino acids. V trimming: 0 bases; J trimming: 7 bases; junction bases outside the gene matches: 5. CDR3 in DNA: TGTGCCAGCAGTTACTCCGACAGGGTCGGTGAAAAACTGTTTTTT. Encoded protein: CASSYSDRVGEKLFF.

The chain combines TRBV19 with TRBJ2-7; D is possibly TRBD2 (6 bases). Trimming pared 6 bases from V and 3 bases from J, leaving 21 bases between. The CDR3 sequence is 16 residues long. Germline CDR1 and CDR2: LNHDA and SQIVND (reference sequence). CDR3 region: CASSPPEGVRGYEQYF. The CDR3 DNA reads TGTGCCAGTAGCCCACCGGAGGGCGTGAGGGGCTACGAGCAGTACTTC.

The chain couples TRBV7-3 to TRBJ2-2; a possible D gene is TRBD2 (5 bases). Trimming cost V 5 bases and J 4 bases, with 11 bases left between them. The CDR3 is 14 residues long. The germline CDR1 and CDR2 sequences are SGHTA and FQGTGA. The CDR3 region is CASSTDYFTGELFF. CDR3 in DNA: TGTGCCAGCAGCACTGACTACTTCACCGGGGAGCTGTTTTTT.

This clone was counted only a few times. The gene calls are TRBV6-5 and TRBJ2-7; 7 bases fit TRBD2. CDR3 length: 13 amino acids. With 7 bases clipped from V and 2 bases from J, the junction kept 5 bases outside the gene matches. Germline V CDR1 and CDR2: MNHEY, SVGAGI. CDR3 sequence reads: CASTRLATYEQYF. CDR3 sequence (DNA): TGTGCCAGCACTCGACTAGCTACCTACGAGCAGTACTTC.

This sequence joins TRBV4-1 and TRBJ1-2, with 8 bases aligning to TRBD1. After removal of 0 bases from V and 2 bases from J, the junction contained 2 bases not matched to a gene. The CDR3 extends over 15 amino acids. CDR1 MGHRA and CDR2 YSYEKL come from the germline V gene. The CDR3 bases are TGCGCCAGCAGCCAAGATCGGACAGGGAACTATGGCTACACCTTC. Translated, it gives CASSQDRTGNYGYTF.

The chain carries TRBV7-8 and TRBJ1-2, with D possibly matching TRBD1 (6 bases). The V gene's germline CDR1 is SGHVS and CDR2 FQNEAQ. The CDR3 has 13 amino acids. V was clipped by 5 bases and J by 7 bases, with 14 bases between them. The CDR3 reads CASSPTDSFGYTF. The CDR3 region has the DNA TGTGCCAGCAGCCCGACGGACAGTTTTGGCTACACCTTC. The full variable domain, rest sourced from reference TRBV7-8 and TRBJ1-2, is GAGVSQSPRYKVAKRGQDVALRCDPISGHVSLFWYQQALGQGPEFLTYFQNEAQLDKSGLPSDRFFAERPEGSVSTLKIQRTQQEDSAVYLCASSPTDSFGYTFGSGTRLTVV.